Below, 22 T cell receptor beta chains from the same sample are listed, as sequenced in a study of PD-1 blockade in classical Hodgkin lymphoma. Clones were read by immunoSEQ multiplex PCR, and TCRdb kept only the in-frame ones, dropping some. Altogether tens of thousands of clones are present, approximately 87% being singletons, with the ten largest covering roughly 9%. Each patient relapsed following autologous stem cell transplantation, and prior brentuximab vedotin exposure differed. The sample was peripheral blood mononuclear cells (PBMCs), taken at baseline. The receptor set was obtained from a human donor with classical Hodgkin lymphoma.

The J gene is TRBJ1-3, the V gene TRBV9; tentatively, D is TRBD1 (5 bases). This CDR3 region has 16 residues. Deletions cut 3 bases from V and 1 base from J, with 14 bases between. Germline CDR1 SGDLS, CDR2 YYNGEE. The CDR3 nucleotides read TGTGCCAGCAGCGCCCTCAGTGGGGCGTCTGGAAACACCATATATTTT. Translating gives CASSALSGASGNTIYF. The complete variable domain, with remaining parts taken from reference TRBV9 and TRBJ1-3, reads DSGVTQTPKHLITATGQRVTLRCSPRSGDLSVYWYQQSLDQGLQFLIQYYNGEERAKGNILERFSAQQFPDLHSELNLSSLELGDSALYFCASSALSGASGNTIYFGEGSWLTVV.

There are a few counts of this clone. CDR3 residues: CASSTEGATSNEQFF. As DNA, the CDR3 is TGTGCCAGCAGTACCGAAGGGGCCACGAGTAATGAGCAGTTCTTC. The rearrangement uses TRBV6-6 and TRBJ2-1; TRBD1 is a possible D gene (5 bases). Trimming pared 5 bases from V and 7 bases from J, leaving 18 bases between. The germline V gene has CDR1 MNHNY and CDR2 SVGAGI (reference sequence). The CDR3 loop spans 15 amino acids.

The chain is built from TRBV6-5 and TRBJ1-5; a weak D match, TRBD1 (5 bases). This CDR3 contains 15 residues. Germline lookup yields CDR1 MNHEY and CDR2 SVGAGI. With 5 bases removed from V and 7 bases from J, the gap between germline ends came to 18 bases. The DNA for the CDR3 is TGTGCCAGCAGTCCGAGGGGAGACAAGGAACAGCCCCAGCATTTT. Translating it yields CASSPRGDKEQPQHF.

This chain connects TRBV19 to TRBJ2-5; 8 positions match TRBD2. CDR3 length: 16 amino acids. V dropped 3 bases and J dropped 0; count of bases not matched to a gene: 6. Germline V gene data show CDR1 as LNHDA and CDR2 as SQIVND (reference sequence). CDR3: CASSIWVAGHQETQYF. The CDR3 DNA reads TGTGCCAGTAGTATTTGGGTAGCGGGGCACCAAGAGACCCAGTACTTC.

The rearrangement uses TRBV4-1 and TRBJ2-2, with 12 bases that match TRBD2. CDR1 is MGHRA and CDR2 is YSYEKL in the germline V gene. CDR3 length equals 17 residues. V shed 2 bases and J 7 bases; nucleotides not matched to a gene: 8. CDR3 sequence (DNA): TGCGCCAGCAGCCAACTAGCGGGAGGGGGACGTGGCGGGGAGCTGTTTTTT. Encoded protein: CASSQLAGGGRGGELFF.

The rearrangement links TRBV15 to TRBJ1-1; D may be TRBD1 (6 bases). CDR3 length: 14 amino acids. Germline V lookup: CDR1 LNHNV, CDR2 YYDKDF (reference sequence). V was trimmed by 4 bases and J by 11 bases, leaving 20 bases between them. CDR3 protein: CATSKARGSQGAFF. CDR3 bases: TGTGCCACCAGCAAGGCCCGGGGGAGCCAGGGGGCTTTCTTT.

J is TRBJ2-1 and V is TRBV19; TRBD1 matches 11 bases. The trim removed 4 bases at V and 7 bases at J, leaving 6 bases unmatched. CDR1 and CDR2 from the germline V gene are LNHDA and SQIVND (reference sequence). This CDR3 region has 15 residues. The CDR3 DNA reads TGTGCCAGTAGTACTTCCGGGACAGGGGGTAATGAGCAGTTCTTC. The encoded protein is CASSTSGTGGNEQFF. Together with reference TRBV19 and TRBJ2-1, the CDR3 gives the full variable domain: DGGITQSPKYLFRKEGQNVTLSCEQNLNHDAMYWYRQDPGQGLRLIYYSQIVNDFQKGDIAEGYSVSREKKESFPLTVTSAQKNPTAFYLCASSTSGTGGNEQFFGPGTRLTVL.

V and J are TRBV29-1 and TRBJ2-1; the D gene is possibly TRBD1 (6 bases). Germline V gene data show CDR1 as SQVTM and CDR2 as ANQGSEA. The CDR3 has 15 residues. Trimming pared 7 bases from V and 5 bases from J, leaving 21 bases between. CDR3 sequence: CSAPRGVTFNNEQFF. The CDR3 region has the DNA TGCAGCGCCCCCAGGGGAGTGACTTTCAACAATGAGCAGTTCTTC.

The chain combines TRBV7-9 with TRBJ1-2; D unresolved. This CDR3 comprises 15 residues. Trimming shortened V by 2 bases and J by 0 bases, and 10 bases separated the two germline ends. Per germline, CDR1 SEHNR and CDR2 FQNEAQ (reference sequence). This CDR3 is CASSLSGIPNYGYTF. CDR3 bases: TGTGCCAGCAGCTTATCCGGGATTCCTAACTATGGCTACACCTTC.

This chain connects TRBV28 to TRBJ2-1; D may be TRBD2 (6 bases). The CDR3 extends over 15 amino acids. Trimming shortened V by 1 base and J by 8 bases, and 15 bases separated the two germline ends. Germline V lookup: CDR1 MDHEN, CDR2 SYDVKM. CDR3 nucleotide sequence: TGTGCCAGCAGTTTATATAGCGGAGGGGTCTATGAGCAGTTCTTC. Encoded protein: CASSLYSGGVYEQFF.

This chain uses TRBV9 with TRBJ2-3; 10 bases agree with TRBD2. The V and J ends lost 3 bases and 2 bases, in that order; junction bases with no gene match: 3. Germline assignment: CDR1 SGDLS and CDR2 YYNGEE. The CDR3 totals 15 residues. The CDR3, as DNA: TGTGCCAGCAGCGCCGGGACTAGCGACACAGATACGCAGTATTTT. Translating it yields CASSAGTSDTDTQYF.

The rearrangement links TRBV13 to TRBJ2-7, with D hard to call. The CDR3 runs to 13 residues. The V and J ends lost 1 base and 3 bases respectively, with 7 bases between them. From germline, CDR1 is PRHDT and CDR2 FYEKMQ (reference sequence). CDR3 sequence (DNA): TGTGCCAGCAGCTTAGAACTTAGCTACGAGCAGTACTTC. Its translation: CASSLELSYEQYF.

This chain connects TRBV7-2 to TRBJ2-7; 8 bases are shared with TRBD1. Per the germline V gene, CDR1 is SGHTA and CDR2 is FQGNSA. The CDR3 has 14 amino acids. V gave up 6 bases and J gave up 1 base; unmatched junction bases: 5. This CDR3 reads CASRSGTGSYEQYF. For the CDR3, the DNA is TGTGCCAGCAGGTCCGGGACAGGATCCTACGAGCAGTACTTC.

This sequence joins TRBV11-1 and TRBJ2-5; 9 positions agree with TRBD1. Losses at the gene ends were 5 bases for V and 5 bases for J; bases not matched to a gene: 9. The germline V gene encodes CDR1 SGHAT and CDR2 FQDESV (reference sequence). The CDR3 totals 15 residues. The CDR3 nucleotides read TGTGCCAGCAGCCCCGGGACAGGGTCTAAGGAGACCCAGTACTTC. This encodes CASSPGTGSKETQYF. Full variable domain (rest looked up from reference TRBV11-1 and TRBJ2-5): EAEVAQSPRYKITEKSQAVAFWCDPISGHATLYWYRQILGQGPELLVQFQDESVVDDSQLPKDRFSAERLKGVDSTLKIQPAELGDSAMYLCASSPGTGSKETQYFGPGTRLLVL.

The chain uses TRBV10-3 and TRBJ2-7; possibly TRBD1 for D (6 bases). The length of the CDR3 is 15 residues. Germline V gene data show CDR1 as ENHRY and CDR2 as SYGVKD. Trimming left V 6 bases short and J 1 base short, with 16 bases between. This chain's CDR3 is CAIRWGRGESYEQYF. The CDR3, as DNA: TGTGCCATCAGGTGGGGCAGGGGCGAGTCCTACGAGCAGTACTTC.

The V and J genes are TRBV6-1 and TRBJ2-7; a weak D match, TRBD2 (6 bases). V lost 0 bases and J lost 5, with 29 bases in between. The CDR3 runs 20 residues. In germline, CDR1 is MNHNS, CDR2 SASEGT. CDR3 amino acids: CASSEAGGVYPGPSPDEQYF. As DNA, the CDR3 is TGTGCCAGCAGTGAAGCTGGCGGGGTCTATCCGGGCCCCTCCCCGGACGAGCAGTACTTC.

The rearrangement joins TRBV5-6 to TRBJ2-3, with D perhaps TRBD2 (6 bases). The V gene lost 0 bases and the J gene lost 6 bases, with 17 bases spanning the gap. The germline V gene encodes CDR1 SGHDT and CDR2 YYEEEE. The CDR3 sequence is 16 residues long. The CDR3 is CASSLAPAGSRDTQYF. The CDR3 bases are TGTGCCAGCAGCTTGGCTCCGGCGGGGAGCAGGGATACGCAGTATTTT.

The chain uses TRBV2 and TRBJ2-2, with 8 nucleotides matching TRBD1. Unmatched junction bases numbered 13, after V lost 3 bases and J lost 7 bases. The germline V gene has CDR1 SNHLY and CDR2 FYNNEI. This CDR3 has 17 amino acids. The CDR3 spells CASSEPKPGGAIGELFF. For the CDR3, the DNA is TGTGCCAGCAGTGAGCCTAAACCAGGGGGCGCAATCGGGGAGCTGTTTTTT.

This clone has just one count. This rearrangement joins TRBV6-6 to TRBJ1-5; 9 bases match TRBD1. The CDR3 extends over 16 amino acids. Looked up from germline, CDR1 is MNHNY and CDR2 is SVGAGI (reference sequence). The V gene end was trimmed by 2 bases and the J gene end by 4 bases; junction bases not matched to a gene: 6. DNA of the CDR3: TGTGCCAGCAGTTACGTACAGGGGGCAAGTAATCAGCCCCAGCATTTT. Amino acids: CASSYVQGASNQPQHF.

V is TRBV5-5 and J is TRBJ2-5; 12 nucleotides match TRBD2. This CDR3 comprises 15 residues. CDR1 and CDR2 (germline): SGHKS, YYEKEE (reference sequence). V trimming: 3 bases; J trimming: 4 bases; junction bases outside the gene matches: 4. For the CDR3, the DNA is TGTGCCAGCAGCTGGACTAGCGGGGTGGGAGAGACCCAGTACTTC. This translates into CASSWTSGVGETQYF.

The rearrangement links TRBV6-6 to TRBJ1-5, with a weak D call TRBD1 (5 bases). V gave up 5 bases and J gave up 5 bases, with 16 bases separating them. Germline V gene sequence: CDR1 MNHNY, CDR2 SVGAGI (reference sequence). This CDR3 is built from 15 residues. CDR3 sequence (DNA): TGTGCCAGCAGTACTCGCGGCGGGGGTTATCAGCCCCAGCATTTT. Residues: CASSTRGGGYQPQHF.

The V and J genes are TRBV4-1 and TRBJ2-7, with TRBD1 identical over 8 bases. Germline V gene data show CDR1 as MGHRA and CDR2 as YSYEKL. V dropped 0 bases and J dropped 4; count of bases not matched to a gene: 17. The CDR3 has 19 amino acids. The CDR3 sequence is CASSQESPQGALIKYEQYF. Written as DNA, the CDR3 is TGCGCCAGCAGCCAAGAGTCCCCTCAGGGGGCCCTCATTAAATACGAGCAGTACTTC.